The present TCR beta chain was sequenced within a study of T cell responses to AZD1222 COVID-19 vaccine. The protocol was immunoSEQ multiplex PCR, while the TCRdb copy is restricted to in-frame clones and leaves out a portion. The sample comprises about 120,000 clones, approximately 90% of which are singletons, and just over 7% rests with the top ten. Whole-study findings and limits: Clonal diversity was possibly underestimated, and the donors were mostly white British, with more females. In the spike-specific TCR repertoire, nearly half reportedly target unmutated variant regions. Spike-specific TCR breadth and depth were elevated following two AZD1222 doses.

As concerns this clone: Its antigen is as yet unknown.

Germline V CDR1 and CDR2: LNHDA, SQIVND (reference sequence). This CDR3 has 13 amino acids. Trimming took off 7 bases at V and 1 base at J, with 7 bases between the two ends. The chain uses TRBV19 and TRBJ2-2; D is undetermined. Sample: peripheral blood, taken on day 0 of AZD1222 vaccination. The TCR originated in an adult in good health. CDR3 sequence (DNA): TGTGCCAGTACCCTTGTGAACACCGGGGAGCTGTTTTTT. Translating gives CASTLVNTGELFF.